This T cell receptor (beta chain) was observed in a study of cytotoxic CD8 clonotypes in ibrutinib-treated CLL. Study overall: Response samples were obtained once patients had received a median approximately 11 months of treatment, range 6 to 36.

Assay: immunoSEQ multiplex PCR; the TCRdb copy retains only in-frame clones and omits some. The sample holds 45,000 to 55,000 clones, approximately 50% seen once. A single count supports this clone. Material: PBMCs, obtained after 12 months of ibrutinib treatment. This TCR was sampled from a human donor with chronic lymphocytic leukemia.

The chain's CDR3 is CASSTRQSGANVLTF. The CDR3 DNA sequence: TGTGCCAGTAGTACCAGACAGTCTGGGGCCAACGTCCTGACTTTC. The chain combines TRBV19 with TRBJ2-6; possible D gene TRBD1, 5 bases. Germline-derived CDR1 and CDR2 are LNHDA and SQIVND (reference sequence). The CDR3 spans 15 residues. V was pared by 4 bases and J by 1 base, with 8 bases between.